This T cell receptor beta chain was observed in a study of T cells in Graves' hyperthyroidism and ophthalmopathy. This clonotype appeared many times. Between the trimmed V and J ends, which lost 10 bases and 12 bases, there was a span of 15 bases. Germline CDR1 and CDR2: SNHLY and FYNNEI. This CDR3 comprises 10 residues. Amplified TCR beta CDR3 regions derived from RNA transcripts. An initial round of RT-PCR targeting the TCR CDR3 relied on the HTBI primer set. TCRdb recomputed calls from the multiplex PCR reads with MiXCR, one row per CDR3 protein. Of 550,000 to 650,000 distinct CDR3 sequences in the sample, around 14% were seen once.

This clonotype was obtained from a woman aged 30 to 39 with Graves' hyperthyroidism that later progressed to Graves' ophthalmopathy. The sequenced sample was blood. The rearrangement joins TRBV2 to TRBJ2-5; D possibly corresponds to TRBD1 (6 bases). The CDR3 spells CATKGDVEYF. The CDR3 nucleotides read TGTGCCACCAAGGGGGACGTTGAGTACTTC.